This T cell receptor beta chain was retrieved from a study of somatic mutations in cytotoxic T cells in rheumatoid arthritis. How the authors handled the data: Patient CD8+ clones exceeding 1% seldom corresponded to published virus-specific TCRB sequences. Measured with immunoSEQ multiplex PCR; TCRdb has only the in-frame clones, and not every one. Clonal size and the V and J genes are those of that table, whereas D and trimming came from the DNA. The table lists some 20,000 clones, approximately 82% of them singletons, with about an eighth in the top ten. CDR3 size: 10 residues. The germline V gene has CDR1 SQVTM and CDR2 ANQGSEA.

J is TRBJ1-1 and V is TRBV29-1; D remains unclear. Sequenced: CD8+ T cells sorted from blood. This TCR came from an adult with rheumatoid arthritis. CDR3 nucleotide sequence: TGCAGAGACACGAACACTGAAGCTTTCTTT. Amino acid sequence: CRDTNTEAFF.